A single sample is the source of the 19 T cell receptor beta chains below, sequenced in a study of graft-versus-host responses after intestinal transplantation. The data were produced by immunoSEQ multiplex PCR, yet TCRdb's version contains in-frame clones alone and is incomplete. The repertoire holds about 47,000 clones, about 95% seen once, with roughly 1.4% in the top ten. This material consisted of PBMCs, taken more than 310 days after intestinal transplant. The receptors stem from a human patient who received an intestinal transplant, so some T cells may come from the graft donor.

CDR3 region: CASSPPGQGAYEQYF. The CDR3 DNA sequence: TGTGCCAGCAGCCCGCCGGGACAGGGGGCCTACGAGCAGTACTTC. J is TRBJ2-7 and V is TRBV7-9; 11 nucleotides align to TRBD1. Germline-derived CDR1 and CDR2 are SEHNR and FQNEAQ (reference sequence). CDR3 length equals 15 residues. V lost 5 bases, J lost 2 bases, and 5 bases stayed unmatched.

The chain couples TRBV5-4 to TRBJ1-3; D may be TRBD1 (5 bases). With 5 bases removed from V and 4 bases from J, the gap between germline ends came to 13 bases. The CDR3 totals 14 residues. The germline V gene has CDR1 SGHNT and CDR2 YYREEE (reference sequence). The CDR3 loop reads CASSFWGVGNTIYF. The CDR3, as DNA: TGTGCCAGCAGTTTTTGGGGCGTCGGAAACACCATATATTTT.

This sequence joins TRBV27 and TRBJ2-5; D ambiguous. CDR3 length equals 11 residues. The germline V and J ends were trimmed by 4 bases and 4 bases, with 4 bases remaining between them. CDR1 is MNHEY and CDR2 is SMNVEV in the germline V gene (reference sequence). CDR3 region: CASSSVETQYF. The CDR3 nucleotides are TGTGCCAGCAGTTCTGTAGAGACCCAGTACTTC.

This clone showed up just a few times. CDR3 sequence reads: CSVGTSGNTGELFF. The CDR3 DNA reads as TGCAGCGTAGGGACTAGCGGGAACACCGGGGAGCTGTTTTTT. This chain joins TRBV29-1 and TRBJ2-2; TRBD2 matches at 11 bases. There are 14 residues in the CDR3. Germline CDR1 SQVTM, CDR2 ANQGSEA. V was pared by 6 bases and J by 1 base, with 1 base of the junction left unmatched.

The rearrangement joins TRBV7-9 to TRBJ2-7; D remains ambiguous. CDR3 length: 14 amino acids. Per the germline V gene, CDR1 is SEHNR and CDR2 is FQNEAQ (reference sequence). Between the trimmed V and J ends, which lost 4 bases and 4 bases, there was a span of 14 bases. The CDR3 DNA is TGTGCCAGCAGCTCTCTAGGTCAGGCTTACGAGCAGTACTTC. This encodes CASSSLGQAYEQYF.

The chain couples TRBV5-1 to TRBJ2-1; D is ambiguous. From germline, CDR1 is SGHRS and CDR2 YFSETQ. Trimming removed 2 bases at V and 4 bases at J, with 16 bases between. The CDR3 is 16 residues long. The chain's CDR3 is CASSFDSGLQYNEQFF. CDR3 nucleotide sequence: TGCGCCAGCAGCTTCGATTCCGGGCTCCAATACAATGAGCAGTTCTTC.

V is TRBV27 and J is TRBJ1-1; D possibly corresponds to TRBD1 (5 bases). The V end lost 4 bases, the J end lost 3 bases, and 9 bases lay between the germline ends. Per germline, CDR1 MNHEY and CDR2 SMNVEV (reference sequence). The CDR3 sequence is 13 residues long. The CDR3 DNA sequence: TGTGCCAGCAGTTCCTGGGACGACACTGAAGCTTTCTTT. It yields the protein CASSSWDDTEAFF.

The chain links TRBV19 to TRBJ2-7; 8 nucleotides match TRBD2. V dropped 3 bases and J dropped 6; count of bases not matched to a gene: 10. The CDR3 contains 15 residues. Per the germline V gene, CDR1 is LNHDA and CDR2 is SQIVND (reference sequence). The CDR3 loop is CASSMGLAGGFEQYF. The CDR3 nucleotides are TGTGCCAGTAGTATGGGACTGGCGGGGGGATTCGAGCAGTACTTC. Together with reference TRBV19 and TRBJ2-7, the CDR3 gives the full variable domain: DGGITQSPKYLFRKEGQNVTLSCEQNLNHDAMYWYRQDPGQGLRLIYYSQIVNDFQKGDIAEGYSVSREKKESFPLTVTSAQKNPTAFYLCASSMGLAGGFEQYFGPGTRLTVT.

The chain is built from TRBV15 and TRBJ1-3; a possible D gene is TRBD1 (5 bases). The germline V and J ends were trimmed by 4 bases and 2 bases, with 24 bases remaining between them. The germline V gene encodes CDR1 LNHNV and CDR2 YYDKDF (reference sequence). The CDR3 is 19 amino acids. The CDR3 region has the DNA TGTGCCACCAGCAACTCGACTCTTTGGTGGAGGGGAACTGGAAACACCATATATTTT. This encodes CATSNSTLWWRGTGNTIYF.

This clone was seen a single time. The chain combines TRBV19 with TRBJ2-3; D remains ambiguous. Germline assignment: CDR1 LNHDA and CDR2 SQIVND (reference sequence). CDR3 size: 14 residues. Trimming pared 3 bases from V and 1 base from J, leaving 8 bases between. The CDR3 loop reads CASSMVQGTDTQYF. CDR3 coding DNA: TGTGCCAGTAGTATGGTGCAGGGCACAGATACGCAGTATTTT.

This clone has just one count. CDR3: CASSLAAGPAYEQYF. CDR3 DNA: TGTGCCAGCAGCTTAGCAGCGGGACCCGCCTACGAGCAGTACTTC. This sequence joins TRBV11-2 and TRBJ2-7; TRBD2 matches 7 bases. V was clipped by 1 base and J by 2 bases; unmatched bases: 5. From germline, CDR1 is SGHAT and CDR2 FQNNGV. The CDR3 is made up of 15 amino acids.

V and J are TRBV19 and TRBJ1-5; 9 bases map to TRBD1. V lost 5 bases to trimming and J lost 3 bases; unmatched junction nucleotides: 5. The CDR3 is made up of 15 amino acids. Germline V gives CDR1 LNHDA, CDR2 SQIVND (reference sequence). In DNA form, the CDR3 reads TGTGCCAGTAGTGGAACAGGGGGCCTCAATCAGCCCCAGCATTTT. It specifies CASSGTGGLNQPQHF. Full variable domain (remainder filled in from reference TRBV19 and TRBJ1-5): DGGITQSPKYLFRKEGQNVTLSCEQNLNHDAMYWYRQDPGQGLRLIYYSQIVNDFQKGDIAEGYSVSREKKESFPLTVTSAQKNPTAFYLCASSGTGGLNQPQHFGDGTRLSIL.

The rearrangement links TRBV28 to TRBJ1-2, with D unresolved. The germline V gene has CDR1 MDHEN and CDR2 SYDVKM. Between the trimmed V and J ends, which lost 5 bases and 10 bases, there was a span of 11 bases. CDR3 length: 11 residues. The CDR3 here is CASSPGDSYTF. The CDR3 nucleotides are TGTGCCAGCAGTCCCGGGGATTCCTACACCTTC.

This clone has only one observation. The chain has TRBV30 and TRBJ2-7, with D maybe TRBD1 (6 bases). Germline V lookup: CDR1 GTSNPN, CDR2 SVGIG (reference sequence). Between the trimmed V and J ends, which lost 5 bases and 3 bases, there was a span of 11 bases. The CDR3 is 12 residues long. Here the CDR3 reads CAWLVDSYEQYF. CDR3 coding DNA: TGTGCCTGGCTCGTGGACAGCTACGAGCAGTACTTC.

Here the CDR3 DNA reads TGTGCCAGCAGCCCCACGGAGGGAGATACGCAGTATTTT. Residues: CASSPTEGDTQYF. The genes are TRBV7-9 and TRBJ2-3; perhaps TRBD2 as D (6 bases). V was clipped by 5 bases and J by 5 bases, with 11 bases between them. Germline CDR1 SEHNR, CDR2 FQNEAQ (reference sequence). This CDR3 has 13 amino acids.

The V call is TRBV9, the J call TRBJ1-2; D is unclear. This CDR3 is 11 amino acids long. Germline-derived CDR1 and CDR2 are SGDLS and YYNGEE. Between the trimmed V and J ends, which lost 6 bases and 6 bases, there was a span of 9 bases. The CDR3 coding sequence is TGTGCCAGCACCGCCGGGCATGGCTACACCTTC. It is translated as CASTAGHGYTF.

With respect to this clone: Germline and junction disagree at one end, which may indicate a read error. Here the CDR3 DNA reads TGCGCCGGCAGCCAAGTTGGGACATTGGGAGCTTTCTTT. This translates into CAGSQVGTLGAFF. This chain connects TRBV4-1 to TRBJ1-1; D perhaps matches TRBD1 (6 bases). Germline loops: CDR1 MGHRA, CDR2 YSYEKL. The CDR3 contains 13 residues.

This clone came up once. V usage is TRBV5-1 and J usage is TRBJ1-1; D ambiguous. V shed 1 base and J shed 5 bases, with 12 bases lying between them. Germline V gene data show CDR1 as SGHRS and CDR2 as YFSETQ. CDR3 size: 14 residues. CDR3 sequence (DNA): TGCGCCAGCAGCTTGTATGATCGGGGAACTGAAGCTTTCTTT. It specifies CASSLYDRGTEAFF.

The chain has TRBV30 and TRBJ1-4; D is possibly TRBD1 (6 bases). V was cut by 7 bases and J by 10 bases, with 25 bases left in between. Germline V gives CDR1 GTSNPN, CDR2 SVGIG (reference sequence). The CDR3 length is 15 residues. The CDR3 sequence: CAYKAGTRDEGKLFF. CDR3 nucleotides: TGTGCCTACAAAGCCGGGACACGGGATGAGGGAAAACTGTTTTTT.